This T cell receptor beta chain was identified during a study of cytomegalovirus exposure and HLA in healthy donors (dated by TCRdb to 2017 to 2019). Some background on the complete study: In an earlier analysis of fewer than 750 of the donors, less than 350 Gb of sequence data and 95 million to 130 million unique TCR beta sequences from about 180 million T cells were reported. An early release that covered some 630 HLA-typed donors contained approximately 300 gigabases of sequencing data and approximately 85 million unique TCR sequences. Of the 350 to 400 genotyped donors, approximately 80% fell in the genetic ancestry cluster associated with self-reported Caucasian donors. The study was designed to test whether signatures of past pathogen exposure could be identified by cataloging public T cell receptors. The study profiled the T cell repertoires of about 640 subjects by immunosequencing and related them to cytomegalovirus serostatus. A separate validation cohort of 100 to 150 different subjects was used in addition to the 666-subject first cohort. The study combined high-throughput TCR immunosequencing, statistical association of individual TCRs with disease status, and machine learning to predict cytomegalovirus infection status. A later analysis re-examined previously published TCR beta repertoires from more than 650 donors and added high-resolution HLA genotyping to investigate patterns of TCR occurrence. In the later analysis, no new phenotypic data were used to find candidate immune exposures; instead, reliance was placed on TCR beta sequences and their occurrence across donors. An earlier analysis of 587 of the donors used high-throughput TCR beta sequencing to judge whether each TCR beta V gene segment behaved as functional or pseudogenic. Donor age, sex, ethnicity and CMV serostatus were collected together with the repertoire data. In a later genetic analysis, genome-wide SNP genotypes for about 55% of the roughly 670 donors were used, and that subset was treated as a discovery cohort. All discovery cohort repertoires had been generated on a single sequencing platform. Both class I and class II loci were covered by HLA typing, at four-digit resolution. The number of typed donors differed by locus: roughly 620-630 for A, B, C, DRB1 and DQB1; approximately 520 for DQA1; around 610 for DPA1; and 450 to 480 for DPB1. Four or five DR-DQ haplotypes were handled as single units for association and clustering, since linkage in the cohort was strong. On average, over 200,000 unique TCR beta nucleotide sequences were sequenced per donor among 398 genotyped donors of the cohort, with 15% to 20% of those sequences being non-productive. Here is what the overall study found, with its caveats: In a later genetic analysis, fewer N-insertions in productive TCRs were reported among donors in an Asian-associated ancestry cluster than the approximately 710-donor mean. A further reported finding was that TCR beta sequences accurately predicted the HLA-A and HLA-B alleles for most subjects in the first cohort. Cytomegalovirus status was reported to be diagnosed by the classifier with high specificity and sensitivity in both the original and validation cohorts. In a later analysis, TCR association rates were found to vary across HLA loci, with the most associated TCRs seen for DRB1 alleles and the fewest for HLA-C alleles. A cluster of highly shared sequence variants was judged likely to represent a technical artifact of the sequencing pipeline. Most CMV-associated TCR beta chains appeared to be HLA-restricted in a later analysis, and the HLA associations seemed to be driven largely by CMV exposure. In this cohort, only TCR beta chains were sequenced, and detectable features were limited by the absence of alpha or paired-chain data. A later analysis associated 17,000 or so TCR beta sequences with specific HLA alleles at a false discovery rate of 0.05. In a later genetic analysis, a missense DCLRE1C variant was associated with V-gene and J-gene trimming of TCR beta chains, and the association was replicated in an independent cohort. Broadly in line with IMGT annotations, most TCR beta V segments showed up in productive rearrangements about 87% or about 30% of the time in an earlier analysis of about 500 of the donors. A total of roughly 160 TCR beta chains were listed by the study as associated with cytomegalovirus. Because counts were too low, 15 to 20 rarely observed V segments, including chromosome 9 orphons, were excluded from the earlier analysis of 500 to 700 of the donors. The authors suggested that the approach could potentially be generalized to other disease states and immunological phenotypes. Immune exposure information for the cohort was limited to CMV serostatus. In vitro tests confirmed that a few of the cytomegalovirus-associated TCR beta chains recognize cytomegalovirus antigens. Because HLA typing was unavailable for some donors at each locus, only the typed subset was used in association tests. Some IMGT-functional V segments, including TRBV6-2 and TRBV6-3, could not be distinguished by the 87-base-pair reads and were therefore excluded. Linkage disequilibrium might explain the correlated functional status among segregating V segments, but an unknown experimental factor could not be ruled out. When HLA alleles, especially DR and DQ, strongly co-occurred, TCR associations were difficult to assign to individual alleles. Compared with equally common non-associated chains, HLA-associated TCR beta chains in a later analysis were more clonally expanded and had lower generation probabilities. According to a later analysis, parvovirus B19, influenza, CMV and Epstein-Barr virus appeared linked to several top co-occurrence clusters. Most TCR sequences were seen in very few donors, while some public TCRs were found in many individuals. The presence/absence analyses assumed that sequencing depth was roughly uniform across donors, and that assumption may not be true.

Note on this clone: The antigen it binds to is not known. No quality values exist for individual bases; no much larger clone is one base distant.

As encoded in the germline V gene (reference sequence), CDR1 is LNHNV while CDR2 is YYDKDF. V is shortened by 0 bases, J by 1 base, and the region joining them spans 9 bases. The CDR3 holds 16 amino acids from the cysteine to the phenylalanine. Solely the CDR3 DNA is kept, with 48 bases framed from the first base. In total, approximately 700 healthy bone marrow donors made up the cohort. Cohort members were all nominally healthy when sampled, although unrecorded immune exposures were likely present. The donor tested CMV seropositive, placing the donor among the approximately 290 seropositive members of the cohort. Every donor gave a peripheral blood sample, and the peripheral blood mononuclear cells from that sample were used for TCR beta sequencing. Genomic DNA was extracted from the blood cell samples with the Qiagen DNeasy Blood Extraction Kit. The library was produced with the immunoSEQ multiplex PCR assay. For the multiplex PCR, a mixture combining 60 forward primers for TCR Vbeta segments and 13 reverse primers for TCR Jbeta segments was used. The CDR3 region of rearranged TCR beta genes was amplified from genomic DNA with a multiplex PCR assay. The Illumina HiSeq System was used to sequence the amplified TCR beta libraries as 87-base-pair reads. Processing in the source paper ran as follows. A later analysis counted tens of millions of unique TCR beta chains across the 700 or so repertoires, and roughly 10 million of these chains were shared by at least two donors. To remove PCR and sequencing errors, raw reads were error-corrected and collapsed into unique sequences using a nearest-neighbor algorithm that merged closely related sequences. V, D and J gene segments were assigned by aligning CDR3 sequences to IMGT reference sequences. For a sequence to be retained, at least a six-nucleotide match to both a V gene segment and a J gene segment was required. A rearrangement counted as productive if the CDR3 had no stop codons and remained in frame with V and J, and every other rearrangement counted as non-productive. Following IMGT convention, CDR3 was defined as the stretch from the second conserved V-encoded cysteine up to the conserved J-encoded phenylalanine. Sequences without an unambiguous match to a single V gene segment were excluded from the earlier analysis of 450 to 650 of the donors. An earlier analysis of several hundred of the donors called V segments functional above 56.7% productive rearrangements and segregating when the between-donor standard deviation exceeded 5%. A statistical classification framework was built to diagnose cytomegalovirus status from the catalog of TCR beta chain sequences. V and J gene assignment, in a later analysis, came from comparing TCR nucleotide sequences with IMGT/GENE-DB human TR gene sequences. A later analysis assigned CDR3 sequences and most-parsimonious VDJ recombination scenarios with the TCRdist pipeline. In a later analysis, every TCR beta chain was defined by the combination of its CDR3 amino acid sequence and its V-gene family, and reads without a unique V-gene family were dropped. In a later analysis, 450 to 600 highly shared, low-generation-probability nucleotide sequences were removed to address suspected cross-contamination and a sequencing artifact. A later analysis calculated a clonal expansion index for each public chain from normalized within-repertoire ranks of inferred template counts. In a later analysis, generation probabilities were computed with a VDJ recombination model fitted to out-of-frame rearrangements, and the resulting probabilities were checked against IGoR. In a later analysis, TCR-TCR, TCR-HLA and TCR-CMV co-occurrence was scored with hypergeometric tests, and a repertoire-size bias correction was applied to TCR pairs. To estimate false discovery rates, a later analysis permuted the HLA or CMV assignments 20 times. In a later analysis, co-occurring TCRs were grouped using DBSCAN, with TCRdist sequence similarity added in when clustering inside HLA-allele-positive subsets. For co-occurrence clustering, repertoires with fewer than 30,000 or more than 120,000 public chains were excluded, along with five repertoires with anomalous nucleotide sharing. Here the immuneACCESS table is served through TCRdb, limited to in-frame sequences with V and J called. Missing clones are a known gap in these copies; in checked studies unresolved V genes cover under half, and the rest lacks a known reason. V, J and clone size reflect that table, while D and trimming were determined from the DNA. The sample includes hundreds of thousands of clones, with over 80% observed a single time. The ten largest clones represent roughly 6% of the sample.

The receptor's source is a man in his forties or fifties in good health and CMV-seropositive. The specimen was PBMCs. This chain is built from TRBV15 and TRBJ2-2, with a weak D call of TRBD2 (5 bases match). For the CDR3, the sequence is CATSRDRAVNTGELFF. The DNA sequence reads TGTGCCACCAGCAGAGATCGAGCGGTGAACACCGGGGAGCTGTTTTTT.